This is a list of T cell receptor beta chains from one sample in a study of cytomegalovirus exposure and HLA in healthy donors. Clones were sequenced by immunoSEQ multiplex PCR, and TCRdb holds only the in-frame ones, with some missing. Of under 300,000 clones in the sample, around 80% were seen once. What was sequenced was PBMCs. These receptors were obtained from an older woman in good health and CMV-seropositive. Both conserved end residues are part of each CDR3. D genes are given only for firm matches. Expanded clones are given a class, and other clones once, few, many or no size at all.

d_call: NA
clone_size: NA
j_call: TRBJ2-7
v_call: TRBV7-9
cdr3_nt: TGTGCCAGCAGCTTAGCTGAGGTCGCCTACGAGCAGTACTTC
cdr3_aa: CASSLAEVAYEQYF

d_call: NA
clone_size: NA
j_call: TRBJ1-1
v_call: TRBV19
cdr3_nt: TGTGCCAGTAGTATGCGGGGGAACACTGAAGCTTTCTTT
cdr3_aa: CASSMRGNTEAFF

d_call: TRBD1
clone_size: NA
j_call: TRBJ2-3
v_call: TRBV18
cdr3_nt: TGTGCCGGCTCACCCAACCGCGACAGGGGAAGCACAGATACGCAGTATTTT
cdr3_aa: CAGSPNRDRGSTDTQYF

d_call: NA
clone_size: NA
j_call: TRBJ1-6
v_call: TRBV5-4
cdr3_nt: TGTGCCAGCAGCTTGTCGACAGTATCGAATTCACCCCTCCACTTT
cdr3_aa: CASSLSTVSNSPLHF

d_call: NA
clone_size: NA
j_call: TRBJ2-4
v_call: TRBV5-6
cdr3_nt: TGTGCCAGCAGCTTACTAGCCAAAAACATTCAGTACTTC
cdr3_aa: CASSLLAKNIQYF

d_call: TRBD2
clone_size: NA
j_call: TRBJ2-7
v_call: TRBV27
cdr3_nt: TGTGCCAGCAGTTCCTCCCCCCTGGGACTAGAGGACGAGCAGTACTTC
cdr3_aa: CASSSSPLGLEDEQYF

d_call: NA
clone_size: NA
j_call: TRBJ1-1
v_call: TRBV19
cdr3_nt: TGTGCCAGTAGTATAGGCGGCCAGCCCTTGCGTACTGAAGCTTTCTTT
cdr3_aa: CASSIGGQPLRTEAFF

d_call: TRBD1
clone_size: NA
j_call: TRBJ1-2
v_call: TRBV6-5
cdr3_nt: TGTGCCAGCAGGACGGACAGGTCGGATGGCTACACCTTC
cdr3_aa: CASRTDRSDGYTF

d_call: TRBD2
clone_size: NA
j_call: TRBJ2-3
v_call: TRBV7-9
cdr3_nt: TGTGCCAGCAGCTTACCTAGCGGAACCACAGATACGCAGTATTTT
cdr3_aa: CASSLPSGTTDTQYF

d_call: NA
clone_size: NA
j_call: TRBJ1-6
v_call: TRBV21-1
cdr3_nt: TGTTGCGACCTGGGGGCAGCCTCCTATAATTCACCCCTCCACTTT
cdr3_aa: CCDLGAASYNSPLHF

d_call: TRBD2
clone_size: NA
j_call: TRBJ2-4
v_call: TRBV6-5
cdr3_nt: TGTGCCAGCAGTCCTAGCGGGAGCAGAAACATTCAGTACTTC
cdr3_aa: CASSPSGSRNIQYF

d_call: NA
clone_size: NA
j_call: TRBJ1-4
v_call: TRBV6-6
cdr3_nt: TGTGCCAGCAGTTTACCTTCGGGAACAGTTAGTGAAAAACTGTTTTTT
cdr3_aa: CASSLPSGTVSEKLFF

d_call: TRBD2
clone_size: NA
j_call: TRBJ2-5
v_call: TRBV13
cdr3_nt: TGTGCCAGCAGCTCGGGACTAGTAGGAGGGACCCAGTACTTC
cdr3_aa: CASSSGLVGGTQYF

d_call: NA
clone_size: NA
j_call: TRBJ2-6
v_call: TRBV5-1
cdr3_nt: TGCGCCAGCAGTCGTAGCGGCCTGGGGGGGGCCAACGTCCTAACTTTC
cdr3_aa: CASSRSGLGGANVLTF

d_call: NA
clone_size: NA
j_call: TRBJ2-1
v_call: TRBV5-1
cdr3_nt: TGCGCCAGCAGCTTGGAAACAGGCTCCTACAATGAGCAGTTCTTC
cdr3_aa: CASSLETGSYNEQFF

d_call: NA
clone_size: few
j_call: TRBJ2-7
v_call: TRBV6-1
cdr3_nt: TGTGCCAGCAGTGAATCTAACAGGGCCCACGAGCAGTACTTC
cdr3_aa: CASSESNRAHEQYF

d_call: NA
clone_size: NA
j_call: TRBJ1-2
v_call: TRBV30
cdr3_nt: TGTGCCTGGATGGAGTATGGCTACACCTTC
cdr3_aa: CAWMEYGYTF

d_call: NA
clone_size: NA
j_call: TRBJ2-2
v_call: TRBV10-3
cdr3_nt: TGTGCCATCACCTCCCCCCCCGGGGAGCTGTTTTTT
cdr3_aa: CAITSPPGELFF

d_call: TRBD1
clone_size: NA
j_call: TRBJ1-1
v_call: TRBV10-1
cdr3_nt: TGCGCCACAAGGACAGGATCGAACACTGAAGCTTTCTTT
cdr3_aa: CATRTGSNTEAFF

d_call: TRBD1
clone_size: NA
j_call: TRBJ1-2
v_call: TRBV18
cdr3_nt: TGTGCCAGCTCAGCGACAGGGGGCGAATATGGCTACACCTTC
cdr3_aa: CASSATGGEYGYTF

d_call: TRBD1
clone_size: NA
j_call: TRBJ2-1
v_call: TRBV5-8
cdr3_nt: TGTGCCAGCAGGTACCGGGACAGGGGTGGCAATGAGCAGTTCTTC
cdr3_aa: CASRYRDRGGNEQFF

d_call: TRBD2
clone_size: NA
j_call: TRBJ2-7
v_call: TRBV7-8
cdr3_nt: TGTGCCAGCAGCAGAGGGACTAGCGGGAGTCCTGGGTTTGAGCAGTACTTC
cdr3_aa: CASSRGTSGSPGFEQYF

d_call: NA
clone_size: NA
j_call: TRBJ2-7
v_call: TRBV5-1
cdr3_nt: TGCGCCAGCAGCCTGGGGTATGCCGGGACCTACGAGCAGTACTTC
cdr3_aa: CASSLGYAGTYEQYF

d_call: TRBD2
clone_size: once
j_call: TRBJ2-7
v_call: TRBV10-3
cdr3_nt: TGTGCCATCAGTGAGGCCGGGACTAGCGGGAGGGAGGGAGAGCAGTACTTC
cdr3_aa: CAISEAGTSGREGEQYF

d_call: TRBD2
clone_size: NA
j_call: TRBJ2-1
v_call: TRBV5-6
cdr3_nt: TGTGCCAGCAGCTTGTTGTCGAGCGGGAGTTTTTACAATGAGCAGTTCTTC
cdr3_aa: CASSLLSSGSFYNEQFF

d_call: NA
clone_size: NA
j_call: TRBJ1-3
v_call: TRBV2
cdr3_nt: TGTGCCGGTCGACAGACGAGCTCTGGAAACACCATATATTTT
cdr3_aa: CAGRQTSSGNTIYF

d_call: TRBD1
clone_size: NA
j_call: TRBJ1-5
v_call: TRBV9
cdr3_nt: TGTGCCAGCAGCCCACCGGAGGACAGGGTCTCCCAGCCCCAGCATTTT
cdr3_aa: CASSPPEDRVSQPQHF

d_call: NA
clone_size: NA
j_call: TRBJ1-2
v_call: TRBV11-2
cdr3_nt: TGTGCCAGCAGCTTAAATCCCCGACTAGCTAACTATGGCTACACCTTC
cdr3_aa: CASSLNPRLANYGYTF

d_call: NA
clone_size: NA
j_call: TRBJ1-5
v_call: TRBV13
cdr3_nt: TGTGCCAGCAGCCAATATAGTCAGCCCCAGCATTTT
cdr3_aa: CASSQYSQPQHF

d_call: NA
clone_size: NA
j_call: TRBJ2-5
v_call: TRBV19
cdr3_nt: TGTGCCAGTAGTATAGGGGGCAGGGGATGGGAGACCCAGTACTTC
cdr3_aa: CASSIGGRGWETQYF

d_call: NA
clone_size: few
j_call: TRBJ2-1
v_call: TRBV5-1
cdr3_nt: TGCGCCAGCAGCCCGGACGGACTACCCACCAATGAGCAGTTCTTC
cdr3_aa: CASSPDGLPTNEQFF

d_call: TRBD1
clone_size: NA
j_call: TRBJ2-2
v_call: TRBV6-5
cdr3_nt: TGTGCCAGCAGTTACGGACCGACAGGGGACACCGGGGAGCTGTTTTTT
cdr3_aa: CASSYGPTGDTGELFF

d_call: TRBD1
clone_size: NA
j_call: TRBJ1-1
v_call: TRBV11-2
cdr3_nt: TGTGCCAGCAGCTTTCGGGACAGTAACACTGAAGCTTTCTTT
cdr3_aa: CASSFRDSNTEAFF

d_call: NA
clone_size: NA
j_call: TRBJ2-1
v_call: TRBV7-2
cdr3_nt: TGTGCCAGCAGCTTAGGTACTCCCCACAATGAGCAGTTCTTC
cdr3_aa: CASSLGTPHNEQFF

d_call: NA
clone_size: few
j_call: TRBJ1-4
v_call: TRBV28
cdr3_nt: TGTGCCAGCAGTTTACCCCTTTCGTCAACTAATGAAAAACTGTTTTTT
cdr3_aa: CASSLPLSSTNEKLFF

d_call: TRBD2
clone_size: NA
j_call: TRBJ2-2
v_call: TRBV5-1
cdr3_nt: TGCGCCAGCAGCTTAACCGGGACTAGCGGGAGGTACACCGGGGAGCTGTTTTTT
cdr3_aa: CASSLTGTSGRYTGELFF

d_call: NA
clone_size: NA
j_call: TRBJ2-3
v_call: TRBV30
cdr3_nt: TGTGCCTGGAGTCCCTCAGGGGACACAGATACGCAGTATTTT
cdr3_aa: CAWSPSGDTDTQYF

d_call: NA
clone_size: NA
j_call: TRBJ2-2
v_call: TRBV6-1
cdr3_nt: TGTGCCAGCAGTGTAGCAGGGGCCACCGGGGAGCTGTTTTTT
cdr3_aa: CASSVAGATGELFF

d_call: NA
clone_size: NA
j_call: TRBJ2-5
v_call: TRBV4-1
cdr3_nt: TGCGCCAGCAGCCAAGATCGGGGAGGTGGGACCCAGTACTTC
cdr3_aa: CASSQDRGGGTQYF

d_call: NA
clone_size: NA
j_call: TRBJ2-6
v_call: TRBV18
cdr3_nt: TGTGCCAGCTCACCACCGGGGCGAACTGGGGCCAACGTCCTGACTTTC
cdr3_aa: CASSPPGRTGANVLTF

d_call: TRBD2
clone_size: NA
j_call: TRBJ2-1
v_call: TRBV2
cdr3_nt: TGTGCCAGCAAATTCCGAGCGGGAAACGATGAGCAGTTCTTC
cdr3_aa: CASKFRAGNDEQFF

d_call: TRBD1
clone_size: few
j_call: TRBJ2-7
v_call: TRBV29-1
cdr3_nt: TGCAGCGTTGATTACAGGGGGCTAGGCTACGAGCAGTACTTC
cdr3_aa: CSVDYRGLGYEQYF

d_call: TRBD1
clone_size: NA
j_call: TRBJ2-3
v_call: TRBV10-3
cdr3_nt: TGTGCCGTCAGGACAGGGGCAGATACGCAGTATTTT
cdr3_aa: CAVRTGADTQYF

d_call: TRBD2
clone_size: once
j_call: TRBJ2-7
v_call: TRBV5-5
cdr3_nt: TGTGCCAGCAGCCCAAACTCCCCGGGACTAGCGGGAGAGTGGGCGGAGGAGCAGTACTTC
cdr3_aa: CASSPNSPGLAGEWAEEQYF

d_call: NA
clone_size: few
j_call: TRBJ1-1
v_call: TRBV7-8
cdr3_nt: TGTGCCAGCAGCTTAGTAAGTGGAGGAGCTTTCTTT
cdr3_aa: CASSLVSGGAFF

d_call: NA
clone_size: NA
j_call: TRBJ2-3
v_call: TRBV28
cdr3_nt: TGTGCCACTTCAAAATCAACAGGGCTCACAGATACGCAGTATTTT
cdr3_aa: CATSKSTGLTDTQYF

d_call: NA
clone_size: NA
j_call: TRBJ1-5
v_call: TRBV6-5
cdr3_nt: TGTGCCAGCAGTTATAGGGAGAATCAGCCCCAGCATTTT
cdr3_aa: CASSYRENQPQHF

d_call: TRBD1
clone_size: NA
j_call: TRBJ2-1
v_call: TRBV6-5
cdr3_nt: TGTGCCAGCAGGACAGGGGGCTCCTACAATGAGCAGTTCTTC
cdr3_aa: CASRTGGSYNEQFF

d_call: TRBD1
clone_size: NA
j_call: TRBJ2-1
v_call: TRBV5-1
cdr3_nt: TGCGCCAGCAGCCACAGGGGGAGTCTTACGAATGAGCAGTTCTTC
cdr3_aa: CASSHRGSLTNEQFF